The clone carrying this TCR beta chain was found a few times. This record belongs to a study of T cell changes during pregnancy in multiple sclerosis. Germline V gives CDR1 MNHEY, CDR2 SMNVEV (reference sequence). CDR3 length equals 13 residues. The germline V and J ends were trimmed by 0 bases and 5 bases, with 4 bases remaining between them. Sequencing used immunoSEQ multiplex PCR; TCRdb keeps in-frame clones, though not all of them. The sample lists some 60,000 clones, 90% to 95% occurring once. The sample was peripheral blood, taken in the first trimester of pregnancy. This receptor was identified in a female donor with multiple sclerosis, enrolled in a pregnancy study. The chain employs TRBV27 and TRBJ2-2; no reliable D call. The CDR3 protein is CASSLSATGELFF. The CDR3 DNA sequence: TGTGCCAGCAGTTTATCTGCGACCGGGGAGCTGTTTTTT.